This T cell receptor beta chain was found in a study of early T cells in non-severe SARS-CoV-2 infection. At the level of the study: With bulk RNA from unsorted whole blood as input, sequencing yielded unpaired chains.

Germline loops: CDR1 SGHRS, CDR2 YFSETQ. CDR3 length equals 15 residues. V lost 0 bases and J lost 1, with 10 bases in between. Study-level points and caveats: Matching with VDJdb favored anti-spike CD8 responses (missing private and CD4 specificities).

About this clonotype: Its antigen is still unknown.

TCRdb reprocessed the 5' RACE reads via MiXCR and lists one record per CDR3 protein. This sample carries about 48,000 distinct CDR3 sequences, approximately 7.6% of them seen once, and the ten largest clones take approximately 5%. The chain has TRBV5-1 and TRBJ1-1; TRBD1 is a possible D gene (6 bases). The sample taken for sequencing was whole blood. The receptor's source is an adult who was a healthcare worker with PCR-confirmed SARS-CoV-2 infection or an uninfected control (not recorded which). CDR3 DNA sequence: TGCGCCAGCAGCTTGGGGACAGTCCGGAACACTGAAGCTTTCTTT. It encodes CASSLGTVRNTEAFF.